The next 9 T cell receptor beta chains were all read from a single sample in a study of blood T cell repertoires in COVID-19. Here immunoSEQ multiplex PCR was the method, and the copy in TCRdb shows in-frame clones only, minus some. Of 82,000 or so clones in the sample, 75% to 90% are singletons; the top ten hold more than 0.95%. Sample: PBMCs or T cells enriched from blood (not recorded which). The receptor source for this set is a woman between 50 and 59 years old with acute COVID-19.

The V call is TRBV5-4, the J call TRBJ2-2; D not certain. This CDR3 contains 13 residues. Trimming shortened V by 1 base and J by 6 bases, and 7 bases separated the two germline ends. Per the germline V gene, CDR1 is SGHNT and CDR2 is YYREEE (reference sequence). CDR3 residues: CASSLRSSGELFF. As DNA, the CDR3 is TGTGCCAGCAGCTTGCGGAGTTCCGGGGAGCTGTTTTTT.

The rearrangement uses TRBV5-6 and TRBJ1-2; D gene ambiguous. Germline-derived CDR1 and CDR2 are SGHDT and YYEEEE. V was shortened by 4 bases and J by 0 bases, with 25 bases between the two germline ends. The CDR3 contains 19 residues. CDR3 residues: CASSALVTGLQNPNYGYTF. The CDR3 region has the DNA TGTGCCAGCAGCGCATTGGTTACGGGTTTACAAAACCCTAACTATGGCTACACCTTC.

The V gene is TRBV13, the J gene TRBJ1-2, with 8 nucleotides matching TRBD1. From germline, CDR1 is PRHDT and CDR2 FYEKMQ (reference sequence). The CDR3 is 13 residues long. V trimming: 10 bases; J trimming: 7 bases; junction bases outside the gene matches: 11. CDR3 in DNA: TGTGCCACCGACAGGGGAGGGTACGGTGGCTACACCTTC. This translates into CATDRGGYGGYTF.

The rearrangement joins TRBV3-1 (or the pseudogene TRBV3-2) to TRBJ1-5, with D perhaps TRBD1 (5 bases). The V end was cut by 4 bases, the J end by 4 bases, with 14 bases between. There are 15 residues in the CDR3. The germline V gene encodes CDR1 LGHDT and CDR2 YNNKEL (reference sequence). The CDR3 reads CASSLGGTANQPQHF. The CDR3 nucleotides are TGTGCCAGCAGCCTTGGAGGGACGGCAAATCAGCCCCAGCATTTT.

This clone appeared a single time. This rearrangement joins TRBV30 to TRBJ2-7; 7 nucleotides line up with TRBD2. V lost 6 bases to trimming and J lost 3 bases; unmatched junction nucleotides: 5. This CDR3 region has 12 residues. Germline V gene sequence: CDR1 GTSNPN, CDR2 SVGIG (reference sequence). The chain's CDR3 is CACSGPLYEQYF. The CDR3, as DNA: TGTGCCTGTAGCGGGCCTCTCTACGAGCAGTACTTC.

The V and J genes are TRBV10-3 and TRBJ2-7, with 7 bases lining up with TRBD1. The CDR3 runs 14 residues. In germline, CDR1 is ENHRY, CDR2 SYGVKD. The V and J ends lost 6 bases and 4 bases, in that order; junction bases with no gene match: 9. CDR3 DNA sequence: TGTGCCATCAGGTCCGGGACAGAAAATTACGAGCAGTACTTC. Protein sequence: CAIRSGTENYEQYF.

V and J are TRBV5-5 and TRBJ2-7; 12 bases fit TRBD2. The junction had 1 base not matched to a gene; V was cut back by 3 bases and J by 3 bases. The CDR3 is 14 amino acids. Germline CDR1 and CDR2: SGHKS and YYEKEE (reference sequence). The CDR3 here is CASSSTSGGYEQYF. The DNA of the CDR3 is TGTGCCAGCAGCTCGACTAGCGGGGGCTACGAGCAGTACTTC.

J is TRBJ1-2 and V is TRBV6-5, with a tentative D call TRBD1 (6 bases). CDR3 size: 15 residues. CDR1 and CDR2 from the germline V gene are MNHEY and SVGAGI. V lost 3 bases and J lost 3, with 14 bases in between. CDR3 in DNA: TGTGCCAGCAGTTATGTGGGGGGGCAAGACTATGGCTACACCTTC. Translation: CASSYVGGQDYGYTF.

The chain recombines TRBV9 with TRBJ1-2; D is ambiguous. With 0 bases removed from V and 4 bases from J, the gap between germline ends came to 13 bases. The germline CDR1 and CDR2 sequences are SGDLS and YYNGEE. This CDR3 has 15 amino acids. This chain's CDR3 is CASSVAPQAPYGYTF. CDR3 sequence (DNA): TGTGCCAGCAGCGTAGCTCCGCAGGCCCCCTATGGCTACACCTTC. The full variable domain, in which reference TRBV9 and TRBJ1-2 provide the parts outside the CDR3, is DSGVTQTPKHLITATGQRVTLRCSPRSGDLSVYWYQQSLDQGLQFLIQYYNGEERAKGNILERFSAQQFPDLHSELNLSSLELGDSALYFCASSVAPQAPYGYTFGSGTRLTVV.